This T cell receptor (beta chain) emerged from a study of radiation and T cells in renal cell carcinoma. Across the whole study: Nephrectomy followed 15 Gy stereotactic body radiation by 4 weeks.

Data came from immunoSEQ multiplex PCR; TCRdb stores just in-frame clones and leaves some out. The table has under 65,000 clones, around 72% seen once. Study-wide results and limits: Top tumor clonotypes rose in blood 2 weeks post-radiation, then contracted.

The time point is: baseline pretreatment blood. Noted treatment: 15 Gy SBRT to primary tumor, nephrectomy 4 weeks later. With respect to this clone: Its antigen remains unidentified.

The CDR3 has 14 residues. V was clipped by 1 base and J by 7 bases, with 13 bases between them. The germline CDR1 and CDR2 sequences are SGHDN and FVKESK. The TCR comes from a man in his sixties with renal cell carcinoma. The chain couples TRBV14 to TRBJ1-2; unclear D gene. Sequencing was performed on blood, taken from a patient whose treatment included radiotherapy and nephrectomy. CDR3 protein: CASSQGFFWGGYTF. CDR3 nucleotides: TGTGCCAGCAGCCAAGGGTTCTTTTGGGGTGGCTACACCTTC.